A selection of T cell receptor beta chains follows, all from one sample in a study of blood T cell repertoires in COVID-19. Data came from immunoSEQ multiplex PCR; TCRdb stores just in-frame clones and leaves some out. Seen here are about 67,000 clones, roughly three quarters observed once, and the top ten hold roughly 6%. The source material was peripheral blood. These receptors all come from a woman aged 60-75 years with acute or convalescent COVID-19. CDR3s include the opening cysteine and the closing phenylalanine or tryptophan. D genes are given only for firm matches. Clone sizes are given selectively: once, few, many, or a class where the clone is expanded.

NA,NA,TRBJ1-2,TRBV30,CACPRESNYGYTF,TGTGCCTGTCCACGGGAGTCCAACTATGGCTACACCTTC
NA,few,TRBJ2-5,TRBV7-9,CASSSEVEETQYF,TGTGCCAGCAGCTCCGAAGTAGAAGAGACCCAGTACTTC
TRBD1,once,TRBJ2-6,TRBV4-3,CASSQGAGGRRMGANVLTF,TGCGCCAGCAGCCAAGGGGCAGGGGGCCGGAGGATGGGGGCCAACGTCCTGACTTTC
TRBD1,NA,TRBJ2-2,TRBV18,CASSPTTGVNTGELFF,TGTGCCAGCTCCCCGACGACAGGGGTTAACACCGGGGAGCTGTTTTTT
NA,once,TRBJ1-1,TRBV5-1,CASSLQGRENTEAFF,TGCGCCAGCAGCTTGCAGGGCAGGGAGAACACTGAAGCTTTCTTT
NA,NA,TRBJ2-7,TRBV18,CASSPDSLSSYEQYF,TGTGCCAGCTCACCTGACAGTCTAAGCTCCTACGAGCAGTACTTC
NA,NA,TRBJ1-2,TRBV7-3,CASSLMGGESGYTF,TGTGCCAGCAGCTTAATGGGTGGAGAGTCCGGCTACACCTTC
NA,once,TRBJ2-3,TRBV12-3/TRBV12-4,CASSSLFHTQYF,TGTGCCAGCAGTTCATTGTTTCATACGCAGTATTTT
NA,NA,TRBJ1-1,TRBV5-1,CASSLGGGDTEAFF,TGCGCCAGCAGCTTGGGAGGGGGGGACACTGAAGCTTTCTTT
NA,NA,TRBJ1-3,TRBV6-5,CASSLGPQGWNTIYF,TGTGCCAGCAGTTTAGGGCCCCAGGGATGGAACACCATATATTTT
TRBD1,NA,TRBJ2-1,TRBV30,CASFPGTGVRRQFF,TGTGCCTCCTTTCCCGGGACAGGGGTCAGAAGGCAGTTCTTC
TRBD1,NA,TRBJ1-1,TRBV7-2,CASSLGLSGQRETEAFF,TGTGCCAGCAGCTTAGGGCTTTCGGGACAGAGAGAGACTGAAGCTTTCTTT
TRBD1,NA,TRBJ1-4,TRBV7-2,CASSFFLGGADEKLFF,TGTGCCAGCAGCTTTTTTCTAGGGGGCGCGGATGAAAAACTGTTTTTT
NA,NA,TRBJ2-3,TRBV29-1,CSVRGPTDTQYF,TGCAGCGTTCGAGGGCCCACAGATACGCAGTATTTT
NA,NA,TRBJ2-7,TRBV19,CASSWGPFSYEQYF,TGTGCCAGTAGTTGGGGGCCCTTCTCCTACGAGCAGTACTTC
NA,NA,TRBJ2-7,TRBV7-2,CASSFGGIATEQYF,TGTGCCAGCAGCTTCGGGGGAATAGCTACAGAGCAGTACTTC